This paragraph covers one T cell receptor beta chain sequence. Trimming left V 1 base short and J 5 bases short, with 12 bases between. CDR3 size: 15 residues. This sample was included in a study of cytomegalovirus exposure and HLA in healthy donors. Amplification used 60 Vbeta primers and 13 Jbeta primers. Libraries were prepared by immunoSEQ multiplex PCR; TCRdb keeps only in-frame clonotypes and omits some of them. The sample records about 98,000 clones, about four fifths being singletons. The sequence was obtained from a female donor in good health and CMV-seropositive. This chain links TRBV5-3 with TRBJ1-4; D possibly corresponds to TRBD1 (6 bases). TRBV5-3 is designated an ORF whose function remains uncertain. Sample: PBMCs. The CDR3, as DNA: TGTGCCAGAAGCTTGCCACAGGGCTTAAATGAAAAACTGTTTTTT. It codes for CARSLPQGLNEKLFF.